A selection of T cell receptor beta chains follows, all from one sample in a study of blood T cell repertoires in COVID-19. Clones were read by immunoSEQ multiplex PCR, and TCRdb kept only the in-frame ones, dropping some. The sample holds approximately 240,000 clones, approximately 86% seen once. The specimen sequenced was PBMCs or T cells enriched from blood (not recorded which). These receptors came from a woman aged 30 to 39 with acute COVID-19. Both conserved end residues are trimmed from each CDR3.

j_gene: TRBJ2-1
v_gene: TRBV7-8
CDR3aa: ASSTGQGSYNEQF

j_gene: TRBJ2-1
v_gene: TRBV6-1
CDR3aa: ASSEAQGAYNEQF

j_gene: TRBJ2-1
v_gene: TRBV3-1/TRBV3-2
CDR3aa: ASSLRGGPYNEQF

j_gene: TRBJ2-7
v_gene: TRBV2
CDR3aa: ASKPGLQTYEQY

j_gene: TRBJ2-7
v_gene: TRBV6-2/TRBV6-3
CDR3aa: ASSYRLAGTYEQY

j_gene: TRBJ2-7
v_gene: TRBV14
CDR3aa: ASSQVAEQY

j_gene: TRBJ2-1
v_gene: TRBV5-1
CDR3aa: ASSLSASGSKNEQF

j_gene: TRBJ2-5
v_gene: TRBV28
CDR3aa: ASSLLTQTQY

j_gene: TRBJ2-7
v_gene: TRBV5-6
CDR3aa: ASSAEWTGSEQY

j_gene: TRBJ2-5
v_gene: TRBV11-2
CDR3aa: ASSLGRTSGYQETQY

j_gene: TRBJ2-5
v_gene: TRBV5-6
CDR3aa: ASSLIATQETQY

j_gene: TRBJ2-7
v_gene: TRBV6-5
CDR3aa: ASVKQGTGGYEQY

j_gene: TRBJ1-1
v_gene: TRBV5-6
CDR3aa: ASSLEGTGNTEAF

j_gene: TRBJ2-2
v_gene: TRBV4-2
CDR3aa: ASSQKGGSRELF

j_gene: TRBJ1-1
v_gene: TRBV6-2/TRBV6-3
CDR3aa: ASSSPVNTEAF

j_gene: TRBJ2-3
v_gene: TRBV6-5
CDR3aa: ASSSDWRNTDTQY

j_gene: TRBJ1-5
v_gene: TRBV3-1/TRBV3-2
CDR3aa: ASSQGAGSNQPQH

j_gene: TRBJ2-7
v_gene: TRBV4-1
CDR3aa: ASSRDRGSYEQY

j_gene: TRBJ2-7
v_gene: TRBV5-6
CDR3aa: ASSRGQYYEQY

j_gene: TRBJ2-2
v_gene: TRBV6-2/TRBV6-3
CDR3aa: ASSYPTRASGPPNTGELF

j_gene: TRBJ2-5
v_gene: TRBV7-8
CDR3aa: ASSGRDRNPWETQY

j_gene: TRBJ1-1
v_gene: TRBV19
CDR3aa: ASLLFPSGEAF

j_gene: TRBJ1-4
v_gene: TRBV21-1
CDR3aa: ASPRRKEGKTDEKLF

j_gene: TRBJ1-6
v_gene: TRBV27
CDR3aa: ASSGREGSPLH

j_gene: TRBJ1-1
v_gene: TRBV28
CDR3aa: ASSFVSGAF

j_gene: TRBJ2-3
v_gene: TRBV10-3
CDR3aa: AIRPAGGYTDTQY

j_gene: TRBJ1-4
v_gene: TRBV28
CDR3aa: ASSLWGGANEKLF

j_gene: TRBJ2-3
v_gene: TRBV3-1/TRBV3-2
CDR3aa: ASSKWTGGQVTDTQY

j_gene: TRBJ1-2
v_gene: TRBV19
CDR3aa: ACKGEGAGGYT

j_gene: TRBJ2-3
v_gene: TRBV7-2
CDR3aa: ASSLITQSADTQY

j_gene: TRBJ2-5
v_gene: TRBV28
CDR3aa: ASSFGLADQETQY